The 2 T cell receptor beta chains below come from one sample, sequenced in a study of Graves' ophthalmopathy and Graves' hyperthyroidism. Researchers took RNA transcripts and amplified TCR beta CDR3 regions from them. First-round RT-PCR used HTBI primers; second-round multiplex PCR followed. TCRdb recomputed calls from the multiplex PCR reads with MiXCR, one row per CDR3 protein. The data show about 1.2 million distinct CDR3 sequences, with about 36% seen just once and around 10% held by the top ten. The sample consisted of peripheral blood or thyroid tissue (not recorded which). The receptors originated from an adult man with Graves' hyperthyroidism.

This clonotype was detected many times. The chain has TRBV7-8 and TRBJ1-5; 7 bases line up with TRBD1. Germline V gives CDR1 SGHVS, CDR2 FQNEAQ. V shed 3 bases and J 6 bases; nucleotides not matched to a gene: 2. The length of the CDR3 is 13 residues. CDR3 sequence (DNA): TGTGCCAGCAGCTTCGACAGGGTTCAGCCCCAGCATTTT. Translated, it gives CASSFDRVQPQHF.

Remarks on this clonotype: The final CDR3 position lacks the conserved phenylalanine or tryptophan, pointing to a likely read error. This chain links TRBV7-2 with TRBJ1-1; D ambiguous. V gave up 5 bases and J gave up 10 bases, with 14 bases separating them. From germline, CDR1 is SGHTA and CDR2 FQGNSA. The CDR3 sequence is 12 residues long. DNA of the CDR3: TGTGCCAGCAGCCACGGGGTAAGAAGAGCTTTCTCT. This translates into CASSHGVRRAFS.